This TCR beta chain was captured by sequencing in a study of Graves' ophthalmopathy and Graves' hyperthyroidism. V trimming: 5 bases; J trimming: 3 bases; junction bases outside the gene matches: 7. Germline CDR1 SEHNR, CDR2 FQNEAQ (reference sequence). CDR3 size: 15 residues. General study findings and limits: The blood repertoire also included most expanded thyroid clonotypes above 0.001 frequency. As the model predicted ophthalmopathy progression, it achieved a sensitivity of 70% to 71% and a specificity of approximately 72%.

Scientists amplified the TCR beta CDR3 regions from RNA transcripts. The authors performed first-round RT-PCR with HTBI primers and then a second-round multiplex PCR. MiXCR was run by TCRdb on the multiplex PCR reads, yielding one entry per CDR3 protein. The sample has about 590,000 distinct CDR3 sequences; under 45% are singletons. Researchers turned away patients with other autoimmune diseases, uncontrolled infections, pregnancy or lactation. Patients were diagnosed from clinical symptoms, serum thyroxine, TRAb, thyroid ultrasound and orbital computed tomography. In regard to this clonotype: Its cognate antigen is unknown.

This clonotype was obtained from an adult man with Graves' hyperthyroidism. Sequencing was performed on peripheral blood or thyroid tissue (not recorded which). The chain couples TRBV7-9 to TRBJ2-3; TRBD2 matches at 8 bases. Here the CDR3 DNA reads TGTGCCAGCAGCCCGGGGGGGGGTGGAACAGATACGCAGTATTTT. Amino acids: CASSPGGGGTDTQYF.